This T cell receptor (beta chain) derives from a study of blood T cell repertoires in COVID-19. Clones were read by immunoSEQ multiplex PCR, and TCRdb kept only the in-frame ones, dropping some. The repertoire holds around 270,000 clones, with around 88% as singletons. This TCR came from a man aged 40-55 years with acute or convalescent COVID-19. The sequenced material came from peripheral blood.

The CDR3 here is CASSRTGNQPQHF. The CDR3 nucleotides read TGCGCCAGCAGCCGGACAGGGAATCAGCCCCAGCATTTT. V usage is TRBV10-1 and J usage is TRBJ1-5, with 8 bases identical to TRBD1. J gave up 4 bases and V 6 bases, and 2 bases lay outside the gene matches. Germline V CDR1 and CDR2: WNHNN, SYGVQD (reference sequence). The CDR3 runs to 13 residues.